This T cell receptor (beta chain) originates from a study of OX40 agonist ivuxolimab in advanced cancers. Study-wide context: Patients were infused with ivuxolimab every 2 weeks at 0.01 to 10 mg/kg. Past anti-PD-1, anti-PD-L1 or anti-CTLA-4 therapy was accepted, and 40% had received some. The dose-escalation cohort had hepatocellular carcinoma, melanoma, renal cell or head and neck cancer.

As concerns this clone: Its antigen is unknown.

Libraries were prepared by immunoSEQ multiplex PCR; TCRdb keeps only in-frame clonotypes and omits some of them. The sample holds about 20,000 clones; 70% to 90% are singletons and the top ten take approximately 15%. The CDR3 is made up of 15 amino acids. Deletions cut 0 bases from V and 0 bases from J, with 6 bases between. Germline CDR1 is MNHEY and CDR2 is SVGAGI. Findings and caveats of the study: Normalized T-cell clonal expansion was also low in some nonresponders.

J is TRBJ1-3 and V is TRBV6-5; D unclear. Sequencing was performed on CD4+ or CD8+ T cells sorted from blood, taken in a trial of the OX40 agonist ivuxolimab. This sequence was found in an adult with an advanced solid tumor such as melanoma, head and neck, liver or kidney cancer. This CDR3 is CASSYSPTSGNTIYF. The CDR3 DNA reads as TGTGCCAGCAGTTACTCCCCGACCTCTGGAAACACCATATATTTT.